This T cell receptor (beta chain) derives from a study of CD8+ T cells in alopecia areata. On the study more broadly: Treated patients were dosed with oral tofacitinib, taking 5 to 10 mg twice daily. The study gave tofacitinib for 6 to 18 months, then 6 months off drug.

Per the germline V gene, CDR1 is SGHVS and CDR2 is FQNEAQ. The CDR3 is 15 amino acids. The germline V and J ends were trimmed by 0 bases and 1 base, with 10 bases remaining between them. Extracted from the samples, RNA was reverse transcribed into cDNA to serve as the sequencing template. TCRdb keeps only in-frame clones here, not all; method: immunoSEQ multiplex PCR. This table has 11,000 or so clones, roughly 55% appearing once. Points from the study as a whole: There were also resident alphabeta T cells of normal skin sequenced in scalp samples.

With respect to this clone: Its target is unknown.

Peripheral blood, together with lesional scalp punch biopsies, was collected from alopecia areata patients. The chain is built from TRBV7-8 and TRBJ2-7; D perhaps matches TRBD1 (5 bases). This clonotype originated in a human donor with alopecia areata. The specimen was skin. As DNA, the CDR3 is TGTGCCAGCAGCTTAGCTGGCAGGGCGTCCTACGAGCAGTACTTC. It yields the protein CASSLAGRASYEQYF.